One sample yielded the 27 T cell receptor beta chains listed below, sequenced in a study of T cell responses to AZD1222 COVID-19 vaccine. TCRdb keeps only in-frame clones here, not all; method: immunoSEQ multiplex PCR. The table records about 110,000 clones, 80% to 90% of them present only once. This specimen consisted of peripheral blood, obtained on day 0 of AZD1222 vaccination. Every receptor here comes from an adult in good health.

CDR3 loop: CASSPAGSGYTF. CDR3 coding DNA: TGTGCCAGCAGCCCGGCCGGTAGCGGCTACACCTTC. The V and J genes are TRBV6-2 or TRBV6-3 and TRBJ1-2, with no clear D. Trimming took off 6 bases at V and 8 bases at J, with 13 bases between the two ends. CDR1 and CDR2 from the germline V gene are MNHEY and SVGEGT. This CDR3 comprises 12 residues.

The chain couples TRBV3-1 (or the pseudogene TRBV3-2) to TRBJ1-2, with D perhaps TRBD1 (6 bases). V lost 0 bases and J 5 bases, leaving 16 bases between the germline ends. The length of the CDR3 is 16 residues. Germline V gene sequence: CDR1 LGHDT, CDR2 YNNKEL (reference sequence). The CDR3 sequence: CASSQDPGQNAYGYTF. The DNA for the CDR3 is TGTGCCAGCAGCCAAGATCCCGGACAGAACGCTTATGGCTACACCTTC.

The V call is TRBV5-4, the J call TRBJ2-7; 10 bases agree with TRBD2. The CDR3 length is 16 residues. The V gene's germline CDR1 is SGHNT and CDR2 YYREEE (reference sequence). Trimming at V came to 0 bases and at J to 7 bases, leaving 10 bases not matched to a gene. The CDR3 is CASSLGGAGGPWEQYF. The CDR3 DNA sequence: TGTGCCAGCAGCTTGGGTGGAGCGGGGGGGCCGTGGGAGCAGTACTTC.

The chain combines TRBV27 with TRBJ2-7, with D perhaps given as TRBD1 or TRBD2 (6 bases each). The V gene's germline CDR1 is MNHEY and CDR2 SMNVEV (reference sequence). The V and J ends lost 4 bases and 6 bases respectively, with 13 bases between them. The CDR3 covers 13 residues. CDR3 sequence (DNA): TGTGCCAGCAGTTCGACAGGCGGGGTCGAGCAGTACTTC. Translation gives CASSSTGGVEQYF.

This chain links TRBV5-4 with TRBJ1-2; no definite D call. Germline V lookup: CDR1 SGHNT, CDR2 YYREEE (reference sequence). The CDR3 runs 13 residues. V was trimmed by 0 bases and J by 8 bases, leaving 11 bases between them. Written as DNA, the CDR3 is TGTGCCAGCAGCTTGGACTCCCCCGCCGGCTACACCTTC. Its translation is CASSLDSPAGYTF.

This clone was recorded once. The chain combines TRBV7-2 with TRBJ1-5, with TRBD1 matching over 10 bases. Germline values: CDR1 SGHTA, CDR2 FQGNSA. The CDR3 has 15 residues. Losses at the gene ends were 4 bases for V and 3 bases for J; bases not matched to a gene: 3. CDR3 bases: TGTGCCAGCAGCTGGGGGACAGGGGTCAATCAGCCCCAGCATTTT. Amino acid sequence: CASSWGTGVNQPQHF.

This chain links TRBV12-5 with TRBJ2-7, with D possibly matching TRBD1 (5 bases). Germline V gene data show CDR1 as LGHNT and CDR2 as FRNRAP. The CDR3 consists of 15 residues. Trimming cost V 3 bases and J 1 base, with 13 bases left between them. CDR3 in DNA: TGTGCTAGTGGTTTACTTTACGGACAATCCTACGAGCAGTACTTC. Protein product: CASGLLYGQSYEQYF.

V usage is TRBV5-1 and J usage is TRBJ2-7; no clear D. This CDR3 has 17 residues. CDR1 and CDR2 (germline): SGHRS, YFSETQ. The V end was cut by 0 bases, the J end by 0 bases, with 16 bases between. The CDR3 bases are TGCGCCAGCAGCTTGGACAATCCACTCGGTTCCTCCTACGAGCAGTACTTC. Protein: CASSLDNPLGSSYEQYF.

This clone was recorded once. The rearrangement links TRBV27 to TRBJ1-5, with D unclear. The V gene's germline CDR1 is MNHEY and CDR2 SMNVEV (reference sequence). The CDR3 has 12 amino acids. Trimming removed 3 bases at V and 3 bases at J, with 3 bases between. Here the CDR3 reads CASSFSNQPQHF. The DNA for the CDR3 is TGTGCCAGCAGTTTTTCCAATCAGCCCCAGCATTTT.

About this clone itself: An end of the junction does not agree with germline; a read error may underlie this. The chain combines TRBV11-3 with TRBJ2-7; tentative D call: TRBD1 (6 bases). The CDR3 totals 14 residues. CDR1 is SGHNT and CDR2 is YENEEA in the germline V gene. The CDR3 reads CASTLTGTSHEQYF. The CDR3 DNA reads as TGTGCCAGCACCTTAACCGGGACATCGCATGAGCAGTACTTC.

The chain joins TRBV3-1 (or the pseudogene TRBV3-2) to TRBJ1-4; 7 nucleotides agree with TRBD1. Germline-derived CDR1 and CDR2 are LGHDT and YNNKEL (reference sequence). V dropped 1 base and J dropped 0; count of bases not matched to a gene: 14. CDR3 size: 20 residues. The DNA of the CDR3 is TGTGCCAGCAGCCAAGCGGGAGCAGGAATCAGGGGGGCAACTAATGAAAAACTGTTTTTT. Residues: CASSQAGAGIRGATNEKLFF.

The chain uses TRBV6-5 and TRBJ2-7, with TRBD1 identical over 8 bases. The CDR3 length is 14 residues. Unmatched junction bases numbered 11, after V lost 8 bases and J lost 5 bases. Germline CDR1 is MNHEY and CDR2 is SVGAGI. The CDR3 nucleotides are TGTGCCAGCGAGCGGACAGGGTTTTACCACGAGCAGTACTTC. This translates into CASERTGFYHEQYF.

This chain connects TRBV7-9 to TRBJ2-3, with D uncertain. Trimming took 5 bases from V and 2 from J, leaving 11 bases between them. This CDR3 comprises 14 residues. The germline gives CDR1 SEHNR, CDR2 FQNEAQ (reference sequence). In nucleotides, the CDR3 is TGTGCCAGCAGCCCCTTTAGTGCCACAGATACGCAGTATTTT. Its protein product is CASSPFSATDTQYF.

The genes are TRBV9 and TRBJ2-1; D gene unclear. V was pared by 0 bases and J by 7 bases, with 14 bases between. CDR1 SGDLS and CDR2 YYNGEE come from the germline V gene. CDR3 length equals 15 residues. The CDR3 spells CASSVVASNRNEQFF. The DNA for the CDR3 is TGTGCCAGCAGCGTAGTCGCTAGTAATCGAAATGAGCAGTTCTTC.

This clone was seen a handful of times. The chain joins TRBV10-2 to TRBJ1-5, with D possibly TRBD1 on 5 matching bases. CDR3 length: 12 amino acids. V shed 9 bases and J shed 7 bases, with 13 bases lying between them. Germline V gene lookup returns CDR1 WSHSY and CDR2 SAAADI. As DNA, the CDR3 is TGCGCCAGTACCGACCGGGACCAGCCCCAGCATTTT. Protein product: CASTDRDQPQHF.

V is TRBV19 and J is TRBJ2-3, with D perhaps TRBD2 (7 bases). Trimming shortened V by 2 bases and J by 4 bases, and 10 bases separated the two germline ends. Germline assignment: CDR1 LNHDA and CDR2 SQIVND (reference sequence). The CDR3 contains 14 residues. The CDR3 reads CASSIKGGADTQYF. As DNA, the CDR3 is TGTGCCAGTAGTATAAAGGGGGGGGCAGATACGCAGTATTTT.

The genes are TRBV9 and TRBJ2-5; 11 bases align to TRBD2. The CDR3 spans 14 residues. Germline CDR1 SGDLS, CDR2 YYNGEE. V was pared by 3 bases and J by 5 bases, with 3 bases of the junction left unmatched. CDR3 protein: CASSEVAGGETQYF. The CDR3 region has the DNA TGTGCCAGCAGCGAGGTAGCGGGAGGGGAGACCCAGTACTTC.

The rearrangement joins TRBV18 to TRBJ2-7, with 9 nucleotides matching TRBD2. CDR3 length equals 15 residues. Germline values: CDR1 KGHSH, CDR2 LQKENI. Trimming took 2 bases from V and 4 from J; bases not matched to a gene: 6. CDR3 DNA sequence: TGTGCCAGCTCACCATTAGCGGGGGAAATTTACGAGCAGTACTTC. Amino acids: CASSPLAGEIYEQYF.

Concerning this clone itself: Other DNA sequences in this specimen translate into the identical CDR3. This chain uses TRBV6-5 with TRBJ1-1; D might be TRBD1 (5 bases). The V gene lost 0 bases and the J gene lost 1 base, with 6 bases spanning the gap. The CDR3 has 14 residues. Germline CDR1 and CDR2: MNHEY and SVGAGI. This chain's CDR3 is CASSYSGGNTEAFF. The CDR3 bases are TGTGCCAGCAGTTACTCCGGGGGGAACACTGAAGCTTTCTTT.

This rearrangement joins TRBV5-4 to TRBJ2-7; perhaps TRBD2 as D (5 bases). CDR1 and CDR2 (germline): SGHNT, YYREEE (reference sequence). Deletions cut 4 bases from V and 4 bases from J, with 15 bases between. The CDR3 spans 14 residues. CDR3 sequence reads: CASSPGLSKYEQYF. The CDR3 DNA follows: TGTGCCAGCAGCCCCGGACTTTCCAAATACGAGCAGTACTTC.

The chain has TRBV30 and TRBJ1-5, with D unclear. Looked up from germline, CDR1 is GTSNPN and CDR2 is SVGIG (reference sequence). The CDR3 contains 14 residues. Trimming removed 1 base from V and 3 bases from J, with 10 bases in between. CDR3 protein: CAWSERADNQPQHF. For the CDR3, the DNA is TGTGCCTGGAGTGAGAGGGCAGACAATCAGCCCCAGCATTTT.

This clone was counted between two and nine times. Other nucleotide sequences from this sample produce the same CDR3. This rearrangement joins TRBV12-3 or TRBV12-4 to TRBJ2-2, with unresolved D. Trimming left V 1 base short and J 5 bases short, with 2 bases between. CDR3 length: 12 residues. CDR3 amino acids: CASSLGTGELFF. The CDR3 DNA reads as TGTGCCAGCAGTTTAGGGACCGGGGAGCTGTTTTTT.

The chain links TRBV2 to TRBJ2-5, with D perhaps given as TRBD1 or TRBD2 (6 bases each). Trimming left V 7 bases short and J 0 bases short, with 9 bases between. The CDR3 length is 13 residues. Germline CDR1 is SNHLY and CDR2 is FYNNEI. The CDR3 sequence is CASNRGHQETQYF. The DNA of the CDR3 is TGTGCCAGCAACCGGGGGCACCAAGAGACCCAGTACTTC.

The chain uses TRBV7-8 and TRBJ2-2, with D maybe TRBD1 (5 bases). The V gene lost 1 base and the J gene lost 0 bases, with 9 bases spanning the gap. Germline V gives CDR1 SGHVS, CDR2 FQNEAQ. The CDR3 covers 16 residues. This chain's CDR3 is CASSLVAGPNTGELFF. CDR3 nucleotide sequence: TGTGCCAGCAGCTTAGTCGCAGGGCCGAACACCGGGGAGCTGTTTTTT.

V gene TRBV18 combines with J gene TRBJ2-2; 8 bases are shared with TRBD1. The CDR3 sequence is 17 residues long. Germline CDR1 reads KGHSH; CDR2 reads LQKENI. V trimming: 0 bases; J trimming: 7 bases; junction bases outside the gene matches: 10. CDR3 nucleotides: TGTGCCAGCTCACCACCGAGGAGGACAGGGACCGGCGGGGAGCTGTTTTTT. Protein: CASSPPRRTGTGGELFF.

V and J are TRBV6-5 and TRBJ1-1; D gene unclear. V lost 0 bases, J lost 4 bases, and 12 bases lay in between. This CDR3 is built from 15 residues. Per the germline V gene, CDR1 is MNHEY and CDR2 is SVGAGI. The CDR3 here is CASSYSRGMVTEAFF. For the CDR3, the DNA is TGTGCCAGCAGTTACTCGCGAGGGATGGTCACTGAAGCTTTCTTT.

The chain links TRBV19 to TRBJ2-2; D uncertain. The V gene's germline CDR1 is LNHDA and CDR2 SQIVND (reference sequence). The CDR3 loop spans 11 amino acids. The ends were cut back, 10 bases at V and 8 bases at J, with 11 bases in the middle. CDR3 in amino acids: CATTASGELFF. The DNA of the CDR3 is TGTGCCACCACCGCGTCTGGGGAGCTGTTTTTT.